The next 3 T cell receptor beta chains were all read from a single sample in a study of blood T cell repertoires in COVID-19. TCRdb's table, derived via immunoSEQ multiplex PCR, lists solely in-frame clones and lacks some. The top ten clones hold about 9.4% of a sample with around 58,000 clones, 85% to 90% of them seen once. Sample: PBMCs or T cells enriched from blood (not recorded which). The source is a woman in her forties who had recovered from COVID-19.

CDR3 sequence reads: CASSGNQVTHYGYTF. The CDR3 DNA reads TGTGCCAGTAGTGGAAATCAGGTTACCCACTATGGCTACACCTTC. The V and J genes are TRBV19 and TRBJ1-2; D unresolved. The CDR3 is 15 amino acids. Germline loops: CDR1 LNHDA, CDR2 SQIVND (reference sequence). V was pared by 5 bases and J by 3 bases, with 16 bases between.

This clone came up once. The chain links TRBV27 to TRBJ1-2; TRBD1 might be the D (5 bases). The CDR3 contains 15 residues. CDR1 is MNHEY, CDR2 SMNVEV, per germline (reference sequence). Trimming shortened V by 3 bases and J by 0 bases, and 11 bases separated the two germline ends. The CDR3 here is CASSFEAGPNYGYTF. The CDR3 nucleotides are TGTGCCAGCAGTTTTGAGGCAGGGCCTAACTATGGCTACACCTTC.

A note on this clone: In the same sample, other DNA sequences code for this CDR3. The gene calls are TRBV18 and TRBJ2-7, with 8 bases fitting TRBD1. This CDR3 has 14 residues. Germline CDR1 and CDR2: KGHSH and LQKENI. Trimming took 2 bases from V and 1 from J; bases not matched to a gene: 1. CDR3 sequence (DNA): TGTGCCAGCTCACCAAACAGGGGGTCCTACGAGCAGTACTTC. It is translated as CASSPNRGSYEQYF.